This TCR beta chain was retrieved from a study of low-dose radiotherapy and immunotherapy resistance in tumors. In the study overall: Participants in Cohort 1 were administered 0.5 Gy per fraction at 2-week intervals, to a cumulative dose of 6.5 Gy. Every day for four cycles from cycle 1 day 1, patients took 300 mg of oral aspirin. Patients were treated with intravenous nivolumab at 240 mg every two weeks and were also dosed with ipilimumab at 1 mg/kg every six weeks.

Germline CDR1 is SGHDT and CDR2 is YYEEEE. The V gene lost 2 bases and the J gene lost 4 bases, with 15 bases spanning the gap. The CDR3 has 15 amino acids. Alpha- and beta-chain coverage of first-strand cDNA came from TRAV- and TRBV-specific primers. Both a constant-region primer and a V-primer adapter served to amplify TCRs across approximately 19 PCR cycles. Following isolation, mRNA was amplified via in vitro transcription. TCRdb independently ran MiXCR on the reads; one entry per CDR3 protein. Of some 11,000 distinct CDR3 sequences listed, around three fifths are singletons. This clonotype was seen a handful of times.

The receptor's source is a human donor with advanced metastatic prostate, ovarian, gallbladder or colorectal cancer (not recorded which). This table probably holds off-target reads from a library built for another chain. The J gene is TRBJ1-2, the V gene TRBV5-6; perhaps TRBD1 as D (6 bases). The CDR3 is CASSFIPTGIYGYTF. The CDR3 bases are TGTGCCAGCAGCTTTATACCAACAGGGATCTATGGCTACACCTTC.